Shown below are 21 T cell receptor beta chains from a single sample sequenced in a study of T cells in Graves' hyperthyroidism and ophthalmopathy (dated by TCRdb to the late 2010s). Libraries were prepared through multiplex PCR. The sequencer was an Illumina HiSeq 2000. Amplification of TCR beta CDR3 regions was carried out from RNA transcripts. The TCR CDR3 was subjected to a first round of RT-PCR using the HTBI primer set and the Qiagen OneStep RT-PCR kit. The public reads were reprocessed in TCRdb via fastp at Q25 and MiXCR, keeping in-frame beta chains. A single entry per CDR3 protein holds the most common genes and DNA from its merged rows. The sample records more than 300,000 distinct CDR3 sequences, about 18% of which are singletons. The ten largest clonotypes hold more than 30% of the sample. The sequenced sample was blood. Source of these receptors: a woman younger than 45 with Graves' hyperthyroidism that later progressed to Graves' ophthalmopathy.

This clonotype was counted many times. The rearrangement links TRBV7-9 to TRBJ2-2; D is unclear. With 3 bases removed from V and 1 base from J, the gap between germline ends came to 12 bases. Germline V gene sequence: CDR1 SEHNR, CDR2 FQNEAQ (reference sequence). The CDR3 is made up of 16 amino acids. CDR3 loop: CASSFWRAGNTGELFF. As DNA, the CDR3 is TGTGCCAGCAGCTTCTGGCGTGCCGGGAACACCGGGGAGCTGTTTTTT.

This clonotype has just a few counts. V usage is TRBV7-9 and J usage is TRBJ2-7, with a weak D call TRBD1 (5 bases). Germline V CDR1 and CDR2: SEHNR, FQNEAQ (reference sequence). The V end was cut by 3 bases, the J end by 4 bases, with 10 bases between. The CDR3 consists of 13 residues. Written as DNA, the CDR3 is TGTGCCAGCAGCTTTCAGACAGAGTACGAGCAGTACTTC. Its translation: CASSFQTEYEQYF.

The chain has TRBV20-1 and TRBJ2-3; the D gene could be TRBD1 or TRBD2 (5 bases each). Trimming shortened V by 0 bases and J by 1 base, and 20 bases separated the two germline ends. The germline gives CDR1 DFQATT, CDR2 SNEGSKA (reference sequence). The CDR3 has 18 amino acids. CDR3 amino acids: CSARDVAWGRGGTDTQYF. Here the CDR3 DNA reads TGCAGTGCTAGAGATGTAGCATGGGGGAGAGGTGGCACAGATACGCAGTATTTT.

In this sample, this clonotype turned up many times. The rearrangement joins TRBV11-2 to TRBJ2-7; tentatively, D is TRBD1 or TRBD2 (5 bases each). From germline, CDR1 is SGHAT and CDR2 FQNNGV. Trimming pared 0 bases from V and 1 base from J, leaving 10 bases between. This CDR3 has 15 residues. As DNA, the CDR3 is TGTGCCAGCAGCTTAGATAGGGACGGTTCCTACGAGCAGTACTTC. It codes for CASSLDRDGSYEQYF.

This chain links TRBV19 with TRBJ2-2; tentatively, D is TRBD1 or TRBD2 (6 bases each). This CDR3 is 16 amino acids long. The germline V and J ends were trimmed by 7 bases and 2 bases, with 17 bases remaining between them. Looked up from germline, CDR1 is LNHDA and CDR2 is SQIVND (reference sequence). The CDR3 spells CASKGGQRTNTGELFF. Here the CDR3 DNA reads TGTGCCAGTAAGGGGGGACAACGAACTAACACCGGGGAGCTGTTTTTT.

This chain uses TRBV5-1 with TRBJ2-5, with TRBD2 identical over 9 bases. The CDR3 is 15 residues long. V lost 3 bases, J lost 5 bases, and 8 bases stayed unmatched. CDR1 and CDR2 (germline): SGHRS, YFSETQ. The CDR3 DNA sequence: TGCGCCAGCAGCTCGGAGCCTAGCGGGGTGGAGACCCAGTACTTC. It yields the protein CASSSEPSGVETQYF.

J is TRBJ2-7 and V is TRBV12-3 or TRBV12-4; TRBD1 might be the D (5 bases). V was shortened by 1 base and J by 3 bases, with 16 bases between the two germline ends. The CDR3 has 16 amino acids. In nucleotides, the CDR3 is TGTGCCAGCAGTTTAGAATCGAGGACAAGGTTCTACGAGCAGTACTTC. It codes for CASSLESRTRFYEQYF.

This clonotype has at least ten counts. This chain joins TRBV7-9 and TRBJ1-1, with D tentatively TRBD1 (6 bases). CDR3 length: 15 amino acids. Germline CDR1 SEHNR, CDR2 FQNEAQ (reference sequence). V was pared by 2 bases and J by 5 bases, with 15 bases between. CDR3 bases: TGTGCCAGCAGCTTAACAGGGAGGGGGTTAACTGAAGCTTTCTTT. Its translation is CASSLTGRGLTEAFF.

This clonotype was seen ten or more times. This chain joins TRBV5-8 and TRBJ1-6; 9 nucleotides match TRBD1. The CDR3 has 15 residues. V was clipped by 1 base and J by 9 bases; unmatched bases: 5. The V gene's germline CDR1 is SGHTS and CDR2 YDEGEE. CDR3 loop: CASSLSRQGGSPLHF. The CDR3 DNA is TGTGCCAGCAGCTTGAGCCGACAGGGGGGTTCACCCCTCCACTTT.

This clonotype occurred many times. The DNA for the CDR3 is TGCAGCGTTGAAGAGTTCACCACCGGGGAGCTGTTTTTT. Protein: CSVEEFTTGELFF. The chain has TRBV29-1 and TRBJ2-2; no clear D gene. V lost 0 bases and J lost 4, with 6 bases in between. The CDR3 runs 13 residues. The germline gives CDR1 SQVTM, CDR2 ANQGSEA.

This clonotype showed up many times. J is TRBJ1-5 and V is TRBV20-1, with 7 bases matching TRBD1. From germline, CDR1 is DFQATT and CDR2 SNEGSKA (reference sequence). V was pared by 3 bases and J by 3 bases, with 5 bases of the junction left unmatched. The CDR3 loop spans 14 amino acids. The CDR3 here is CSASRTGDNQPQHF. The CDR3 nucleotides read TGCAGTGCTAGTCGGACAGGCGACAATCAGCCCCAGCATTTT.

This clonotype was observed at least ten times. The V and J genes are TRBV12-3 or TRBV12-4 and TRBJ1-1; 7 bases are shared with TRBD1. V was clipped by 5 bases and J by 11 bases; unmatched bases: 14. This CDR3 region has 14 residues. Here the CDR3 DNA reads TGTGCCAGCAGTCAAACCACAGGGGTCGAGGGGGCTTTCTTT. Translation gives CASSQTTGVEGAFF.

The sample holds one count of this clonotype. This chain links TRBV5-1 with TRBJ2-1; no firm D call. The CDR3 is 17 amino acids. V lost 4 bases and J lost 8, with 25 bases in between. The germline CDR1 and CDR2 sequences are SGHRS and YFSETQ. In DNA form, the CDR3 reads TGCGCCAGCAGCCTAATCGCCCGGACGACACAAGAGGATGAGCAGTTCTTC. It is translated as CASSLIARTTQEDEQFF.

DNA of the CDR3: TGTGCCAGCAGCTTAGACTCCCTGAGGAAAGAGACCCAGTACTTC. Translating it yields CASSLDSLRKETQYF. The V and J genes are TRBV7-2 and TRBJ2-5; D remains ambiguous. The V gene lost 1 base and the J gene lost 3 bases, with 12 bases spanning the gap. The germline gives CDR1 SGHTA, CDR2 FQGNSA. There are 15 residues in the CDR3.

This clonotype was counted at least ten times. V and J are TRBV10-3 and TRBJ2-3, with D perhaps matching TRBD1 (6 bases). The CDR3 sequence is 14 residues long. The germline gives CDR1 ENHRY, CDR2 SYGVKD. Trimming pared 6 bases from V and 5 bases from J, leaving 15 bases between. This CDR3 is CAISPQGRGDTQYF. In DNA form, the CDR3 reads TGTGCCATCAGCCCCCAGGGGCGCGGAGATACGCAGTATTTT.

In its sample, this clonotype was seen many times. This chain links TRBV6-1 with TRBJ1-4, with a weak D call TRBD1 (6 bases). CDR1 and CDR2 from the germline V gene are MNHNS and SASEGT. The CDR3 is 15 residues long. V gave up 5 bases and J gave up 8 bases, with 18 bases separating them. DNA of the CDR3: TGTGCCAGCAGTTTTACAGGGCGGATTGGGGAAAAACTGTTTTTT. Translation: CASSFTGRIGEKLFF.

In its sample, this clonotype was seen many times. The genes are TRBV5-8 and TRBJ1-6; the match to TRBD1 covers 7 bases. CDR3 length: 14 amino acids. Germline trimming cut 3 bases from V and 9 bases from J; bases unmatched to any gene: 6. Germline-derived CDR1 and CDR2 are SGHTS and YDEGEE. DNA of the CDR3: TGTGCCAGCAGCTGGACAGGCAGACCTTCACCCCTCCACTTT. It is translated as CASSWTGRPSPLHF.

This clonotype has at least ten counts. V is TRBV28 and J is TRBJ2-2, with D possibly being TRBD1 or TRBD2 (5 bases each). Germline lookup yields CDR1 MDHEN and CDR2 SYDVKM. CDR3 size: 15 residues. Trimming took off 6 bases at V and 4 bases at J, with 15 bases between the two ends. CDR3 bases: TGTGCCAGCAGGCCCCAGGGACGCGGCACCGGGGAGCTGTTTTTT. Translated, it gives CASRPQGRGTGELFF.

This clonotype was detected only a few times. J is TRBJ2-7 and V is TRBV27; 7 bases align to TRBD2. The CDR3 runs to 14 residues. The germline gives CDR1 MNHEY, CDR2 SMNVEV (reference sequence). J gave up 2 bases and V 5 bases, and 6 bases lay outside the gene matches. CDR3 sequence reads: CASSLQGLAYEQYF. The CDR3 DNA reads as TGTGCCAGCAGTCTCCAAGGACTAGCCTACGAGCAGTACTTC.

This clonotype showed up many times. This chain links TRBV29-1 with TRBJ1-1; weak D call: TRBD1 (5 bases). V lost 3 bases, J lost 5 bases, and 25 bases lay in between. CDR3 length: 17 amino acids. Looked up from germline, CDR1 is SQVTM and CDR2 is ANQGSEA. The CDR3 protein is CSVEGDHREAIRTEAFF. The CDR3 DNA follows: TGCAGCGTTGAGGGGGACCACCGGGAGGCGATAAGGACTGAAGCTTTCTTT.

This clonotype was seen at least ten times. The chain's CDR3 is CASSFRDRNTEAFF. The CDR3 nucleotides are TGCGCCAGCAGCTTCCGGGACAGGAACACTGAAGCTTTCTTT. The V call is TRBV5-1, the J call TRBJ1-1; 7 positions match TRBD1. The germline V gene encodes CDR1 SGHRS and CDR2 YFSETQ. Trimming removed 2 bases from V and 1 base from J; junction bases left unmatched: 2. The CDR3 length is 14 residues.